The rows below give T cell receptor beta chains drawn from one sample of a study of tumor-infiltrating lymphocytes in primary liver carcinoma. One entry per CDR3 protein, called by TCRdb with MiXCR from the multiplex PCR reads. This sample carries hundreds of thousands of distinct CDR3 sequences, approximately 54% of them seen once, and the ten largest clones take approximately 15%. The material sequenced was peripheral blood. These receptors all come from a woman in her thirties with primary liver carcinoma and hepatitis B virus infection. The CDR3 runs from the conserved cysteine through the conserved F or W. The D gene is left open where the match is weak. Clone size is given for some rows only: seen once, a few or many times, or a class if the clone is expanded.

J gene: TRBJ2-7
V gene: TRBV28
D gene: .
CDR3 length: 10
clone size: .
CDR3 protein: CASRANEQYF
CDR3 DNA: TGTGCCAGCAGGGCAAACGAGCAGTACTTC

J gene: TRBJ2-2
V gene: TRBV6-6
D gene: TRBD2
CDR3 length: 15
clone size: .
CDR3 protein: CASSPGTSGTGKLFF
CDR3 DNA: TGTGCCAGCAGCCCCGGGACTAGCGGGACCGGGAAGCTGTTTTTT

J gene: TRBJ2-7
V gene: TRBV10-2
D gene: TRBD1
CDR3 length: 17
clone size: many
CDR3 protein: CASSEFLLGQGDHEQYF
CDR3 DNA: TGCGCCAGCAGTGAGTTTCTCCTAGGACAGGGGGACCACGAGCAGTACTTC

J gene: TRBJ2-1
V gene: TRBV12-3/TRBV12-4
D gene: .
CDR3 length: 15
clone size: .
CDR3 protein: CASTRPGSSYNEQFF
CDR3 DNA: TGTGCCAGCACCCGGCCGGGTAGCTCCTACAATGAGCAGTTCTTC

J gene: TRBJ1-1
V gene: TRBV6-2/TRBV6-3
D gene: .
CDR3 length: 13
clone size: .
CDR3 protein: CANSYRRWTEAFF
CDR3 DNA: TGTGCCAATAGTTATAGGAGATGGACTGAAGCTTTCTTT

J gene: TRBJ2-7
V gene: TRBV7-9
D gene: .
CDR3 length: 13
clone size: .
CDR3 protein: CASSFRGAYEQYF
CDR3 DNA: TGTGCCAGCAGCTTTCGCGGGGCCTACGAGCAGTACTTC

J gene: TRBJ2-2
V gene: TRBV19
D gene: TRBD2
CDR3 length: 16
clone size: .
CDR3 protein: CASSPSGRVNTGELFF
CDR3 DNA: TGTGCCAGTAGCCCTAGCGGGAGGGTCAACACCGGGGAGCTGTTTTTT

J gene: TRBJ1-5
V gene: TRBV7-9
D gene: .
CDR3 length: 14
clone size: .
CDR3 protein: CASSGTNSEQPQHF
CDR3 DNA: TGTGCCAGCAGCGGCACTAACAGTGAACAGCCCCAGCATTTT

J gene: TRBJ2-1
V gene: TRBV29-1
D gene: .
CDR3 length: 10
clone size: many
CDR3 protein: CSVGLREQFF
CDR3 DNA: TGCAGCGTTGGCCTGAGGGAGCAGTTCTTC

J gene: TRBJ2-3
V gene: TRBV11-2
D gene: .
CDR3 length: 11
clone size: .
CDR3 protein: CASTPEDTQYF
CDR3 DNA: TGTGCCAGCACCCCGGAAGATACGCAGTATTTT

J gene: TRBJ2-7
V gene: TRBV12-3/TRBV12-4
D gene: TRBD1
CDR3 length: 13
clone size: .
CDR3 protein: CANRGEAGYEQYF
CDR3 DNA: TGTGCCAACAGGGGTGAGGCGGGCTACGAGCAGTACTTC

J gene: TRBJ2-2
V gene: TRBV4-2
D gene: TRBD2
CDR3 length: 17
clone size: .
CDR3 protein: CASGPLQAGEDTGELFF
CDR3 DNA: TGTGCCAGCGGCCCACTTCAGGCGGGGGAGGACACCGGGGAGCTGTTTTTT

J gene: TRBJ2-5
V gene: TRBV4-1
D gene: .
CDR3 length: 18
clone size: .
CDR3 protein: CASSQDSVGGGSRETEYF
CDR3 DNA: .

J gene: TRBJ2-1
V gene: TRBV10-1
D gene: TRBD2
CDR3 length: 16
clone size: .
CDR3 protein: CASSRTSRASYNEQFF
CDR3 DNA: TGCGCCAGCAGTAGGACTAGCAGAGCTTCCTACAATGAGCAGTTCTTC

J gene: TRBJ2-7
V gene: TRBV2
D gene: .
CDR3 length: 15
clone size: .
CDR3 protein: CASSLNGLRGYEQYF
CDR3 DNA: TGTGCCAGCAGCCTCAATGGCCTTAGGGGGTACGAGCAGTACTTC

J gene: TRBJ2-7
V gene: TRBV6-2/TRBV6-3
D gene: .
CDR3 length: 15
clone size: few
CDR3 protein: CASSNPPPGTYEQYF
CDR3 DNA: TGTGCCAGCAGCAACCCCCCCCCGGGGACCTACGAGCAGTACTTC

J gene: TRBJ1-5
V gene: TRBV6-1
D gene: .
CDR3 length: 14
clone size: .
CDR3 protein: CASWTNQGNQPQHF
CDR3 DNA: TGTGCCAGCTGGACTAATCAGGGCAATCAGCCCCAGCATTTT